This passage covers 31 T cell receptor beta chains from one sample sequenced in a study of T-cell memory formation after mild COVID-19. MiXCR, run by TCRdb on the 5' RACE reads, gives a single entry per CDR3 protein. The sample lists about 430,000 distinct CDR3 sequences; roughly 18% were seen once. The sample was PBMCs or a T cell subset sorted from them (not recorded which). The receptors were gathered from a man aged 18 to 29 who had mild COVID-19 (a few samples of this study predate the infection). Cell type and time point are not known.

The chain employs TRBV20-1 and TRBJ2-3; maybe TRBD2 (7 bases). This CDR3 is 16 amino acids long. Trimming stripped 0 bases from V and 2 bases from J, with 15 bases between. The germline V gene has CDR1 DFQATT and CDR2 SNEGSKA (reference sequence). CDR3 coding DNA: TGCAGTGCTAGAGATCAGCTCCGGGGGGCCACAGATACGCAGTATTTT. Residues: CSARDQLRGATDTQYF.

V usage is TRBV12-3 or TRBV12-4 and J usage is TRBJ1-1; D uncertain. The CDR3 is 13 amino acids. Trimming removed 7 bases at V and 0 bases at J, with 9 bases between. Written as DNA, the CDR3 is TGTGCCAGCACCGGGGAGGTGAACACTGAAGCTTTCTTT. It yields the protein CASTGEVNTEAFF.

In its sample, this clonotype was seen a few times. The CDR3 here is CATSGVVNEQFF. CDR3 DNA sequence: TGTGCCACCAGCGGGGTAGTCAATGAGCAGTTCTTC. V usage is TRBV15 and J usage is TRBJ2-1; D not certain. The CDR3 extends over 12 amino acids. In germline, CDR1 is LNHNV, CDR2 YYDKDF (reference sequence). Trimming cost V 5 bases and J 6 bases, with 8 bases left between them.

There are many counts of this clonotype. The genes are TRBV7-2 and TRBJ2-1; 8 bases map to TRBD2. Trimming cost V 3 bases and J 6 bases; bases outside gene matches: 4. Germline loops: CDR1 SGHTA, CDR2 FQGNSA. The CDR3 sequence is 14 residues long. CDR3 DNA: TGTGCCAGCAGCTTGGAGCGGGGGCTCAATGAGCAGTTCTTC. It codes for CASSLERGLNEQFF. The full variable domain, in which reference TRBV7-2 and TRBJ2-1 provide the parts outside the CDR3, is GAGVSQSPSNKVTEKGKDVELRCDPISGHTALYWYRQSLGQGLEFLIYFQGNSAPDKSGLPSDRFSAERTGGSVSTLTIQRTQQEDSAVYLCASSLERGLNEQFFGPGTRLTVL.

In its sample, this clonotype was seen a few times. The CDR3 region has the DNA TGCGCCAGCAGCCAATCGGGCAAAAACATTCAGTACTTC. Translating it yields CASSQSGKNIQYF. The chain joins TRBV4-1 to TRBJ2-4; D unclear. The germline V gene encodes CDR1 MGHRA and CDR2 YSYEKL. V shed 2 bases and J shed 3 bases, with 5 bases lying between them. The CDR3 runs 13 residues.

The chain recombines TRBV18 with TRBJ2-1; no definite D call. The CDR3 covers 14 residues. Germline lookup yields CDR1 KGHSH and CDR2 LQKENI. The ends were cut back, 0 bases at V and 5 bases at J, with 8 bases in the middle. The CDR3 loop is CASSPPSSDNEQFF. The CDR3, as DNA: TGTGCCAGCTCACCACCGAGCTCTGACAATGAGCAGTTCTTC.

The chain joins TRBV6-5 to TRBJ2-3, with D unclear. Germline V gene sequence: CDR1 MNHEY, CDR2 SVGAGI. Trimming pared 4 bases from V and 7 bases from J, leaving 18 bases between. The CDR3 is 15 residues long. The chain's CDR3 is CASSSRIAPGNTQYF. CDR3 DNA: TGTGCCAGCAGTTCAAGGATCGCCCCGGGTAATACGCAGTATTTT.

This clonotype was seen at least ten times. The chain has TRBV6-1 and TRBJ1-6, with 7 bases aligning to TRBD1. Germline V gene sequence: CDR1 MNHNS, CDR2 SASEGT. The CDR3 consists of 13 residues. V dropped 5 bases and J dropped 13; count of bases not matched to a gene: 8. The DNA for the CDR3 is TGTGCCAGCAGTTCTACTCAGGGGGTCCCCCTCCACTTT. Its translation: CASSSTQGVPLHF.

This chain uses TRBV5-4 with TRBJ2-3; 11 nucleotides align to TRBD2. CDR1 and CDR2 (germline): SGHNT, YYREEE (reference sequence). The CDR3 runs to 13 residues. V lost 4 bases and J lost 5; bases outside the gene matches: 0. The DNA of the CDR3 is TGTGCCAGCAGCGGGACTAGCGGAGATACGCAGTATTTT. Its translation is CASSGTSGDTQYF.

The chain uses TRBV6-2 or TRBV6-3 and TRBJ2-1; TRBD2 matches at 10 bases. Germline lookup yields CDR1 MNHEY and CDR2 SVGEGT. This CDR3 has 15 residues. After removal of 6 bases from V and 1 base from J, the junction contained 3 bases not matched to a gene. The DNA for the CDR3 is TGTGCCAGCAGAAAACTAGCGGGGTCCTACAATGAGCAGTTCTTC. It is translated as CASRKLAGSYNEQFF.

In DNA, the CDR3 is TGCAGCGTCATTCACCCAGGGTTCCGGGGCTACACCTTC. The encoded protein is CSVIHPGFRGYTF. This chain joins TRBV29-1 and TRBJ1-2; D is possibly TRBD1 (5 bases). The CDR3 is 13 amino acids. In germline, CDR1 is SQVTM, CDR2 ANQGSEA. Trimming removed 6 bases at V and 8 bases at J, with 19 bases between.

The chain links TRBV12-3 or TRBV12-4 to TRBJ2-3; 9 positions match TRBD2. CDR3 length: 18 residues. J gave up 1 base and V 3 bases, and 11 bases lay outside the gene matches. Written as DNA, the CDR3 is TGTGCCAGCAGTTTCCCTAGGGTCGTAGCGGGGGGCACAGATACGCAGTATTTT. Translating gives CASSFPRVVAGGTDTQYF.

The table lists this clonotype with a few counts. The rearrangement joins TRBV12-3 or TRBV12-4 to TRBJ2-5; D gene ambiguous. V shed 4 bases and J shed 4 bases, with 13 bases lying between them. The CDR3 contains 14 residues. CDR3 amino acids: CASSSDPNLETQYF. The CDR3 coding sequence is TGTGCCAGCAGTTCTGACCCGAACCTAGAGACCCAGTACTTC.

This clonotype was seen many times. This chain links TRBV5-1 with TRBJ2-7; 7 bases are a match to TRBD1. This CDR3 has 14 residues. Germline assignment: CDR1 SGHRS and CDR2 YFSETQ. With 5 bases clipped from V and 3 bases from J, the junction kept 8 bases outside the gene matches. The CDR3 coding sequence is TGCGCCAGCAGTCATGGACAGGCCCACTACGAGCAGTACTTC. Residues: CASSHGQAHYEQYF.

The CDR3 DNA reads TGCAGTGCTAGAGATGAGAGGGGGGGAGCAGATACGCAGTATTTT. Translation gives CSARDERGGADTQYF. The chain carries TRBV20-1 and TRBJ2-3; D possibly corresponds to TRBD2 (7 bases). CDR3 length: 15 amino acids. With 0 bases removed from V and 4 bases from J, the gap between germline ends came to 14 bases. Germline loops: CDR1 DFQATT, CDR2 SNEGSKA (reference sequence).

The rearrangement links TRBV20-1 to TRBJ1-2; D uncertain. The CDR3 has 10 residues. Looked up from germline, CDR1 is DFQATT and CDR2 is SNEGSKA (reference sequence). Trimming removed 3 bases from V and 6 bases from J, with 5 bases in between. DNA of the CDR3: TGCAGTGCTAGCGAGGATGGCTACACCTTC. This gives the protein CSASEDGYTF.

The chain has TRBV29-1 and TRBJ1-5, with 9 positions matching TRBD1. This CDR3 spans 14 amino acids. The V gene end was trimmed by 5 bases and the J gene end by 4 bases; junction bases not matched to a gene: 6. Germline V gene sequence: CDR1 SQVTM, CDR2 ANQGSEA. CDR3 in DNA: TGCAGCGTTATGAACAGGGGGCCAAATCAGCCCCAGCATTTT. Translation: CSVMNRGPNQPQHF.

This chain uses TRBV7-9 with TRBJ2-3; D is possibly TRBD2 (5 bases). Between the trimmed V and J ends, which lost 5 bases and 1 base, there was a span of 13 bases. The length of the CDR3 is 15 residues. CDR1 SEHNR and CDR2 FQNEAQ come from the germline V gene (reference sequence). CDR3 sequence (DNA): TGTGCCAGCAGCACGCGGACTGGTCGCACAGATACGCAGTATTTT. Its protein is CASSTRTGRTDTQYF.

The V gene is TRBV6-5, the J gene TRBJ1-2; 7 bases align to TRBD1. The ends lost 4 bases at V and 8 bases at J; junction bases unmatched: 7. Germline V gives CDR1 MNHEY, CDR2 SVGAGI. This CDR3 comprises 13 residues. The CDR3 sequence: CASSFGQELGYTF. In nucleotides, the CDR3 is TGTGCCAGCAGTTTCGGACAGGAACTCGGCTACACCTTC.

This clonotype was seen at least ten times. The J gene is TRBJ1-1, the V gene TRBV6-5, with D perhaps matching TRBD1 (5 bases). The CDR3 extends over 14 amino acids. The germline V gene has CDR1 MNHEY and CDR2 SVGAGI. V was pared by 8 bases and J by 0 bases, with 13 bases between. The CDR3 nucleotides are TGTGCCAGCTACACCGGGACGGTGAACACTGAAGCTTTCTTT. Its protein is CASYTGTVNTEAFF.

This clonotype has a handful of counts. DNA of the CDR3: TGTGCCAGCAGCTTACGGGGGCAAGCCTACAATGAGCAGTTCTTC. It encodes CASSLRGQAYNEQFF. This chain links TRBV7-9 with TRBJ2-1, with D possibly being TRBD1 or TRBD2 (6 bases each). The CDR3 is 15 amino acids. Per germline, CDR1 SEHNR and CDR2 FQNEAQ (reference sequence). Trimming took off 2 bases at V and 2 bases at J, with 10 bases between the two ends. Full variable domain (missing parts from reference TRBV7-9 and TRBJ2-1): DTGVSQNPRHKITKRGQNVTFRCDPISEHNRLYWYRQTLGQGPEFLTYFQNEAQLEKSRLLSDRFSAERPKGSFSTLEIQRTEQGDSAMYLCASSLRGQAYNEQFFGPGTRLTVL.

This clonotype occurred many times. This chain connects TRBV5-4 to TRBJ1-2; a possible D gene is TRBD1 (6 bases). This CDR3 has 11 residues. Germline values: CDR1 SGHNT, CDR2 YYREEE (reference sequence). The ends were cut back, 4 bases at V and 11 bases at J, with 12 bases in the middle. CDR3 nucleotides: TGTGCCAGCAGCCTAACAGGGATTTACACCTTC. This gives the protein CASSLTGIYTF. The variable domain in full, with the rest retrieved from reference TRBV5-4 and TRBJ1-2, is ETGVTQSPTHLIKTRGQQVTLRCSSQSGHNTVSWYQQALGQGPQFIFQYYREEENGRGNFPPRFSGLQFPNYSSELNVNALELDDSALYLCASSLTGIYTFGSGTRLTVV.

The rearrangement joins TRBV12-3 or TRBV12-4 to TRBJ2-7; TRBD1 matches 7 bases. The CDR3 is made up of 14 amino acids. The V and J ends lost 5 bases and 3 bases, in that order; junction bases with no gene match: 7. This CDR3 is CASSRRTGSYEQYF. In nucleotides, the CDR3 is TGTGCCAGCAGTCGACGGACAGGAAGCTACGAGCAGTACTTC.

The genes are TRBV5-1 and TRBJ2-3; 7 bases are shared with TRBD2. This CDR3 contains 14 residues. Trimming took 3 bases from V and 13 from J; bases not matched to a gene: 14. Germline values: CDR1 SGHRS, CDR2 YFSETQ. The CDR3 loop reads CASSSPGGSRSEYF. The CDR3 DNA is TGCGCCAGCAGCTCTCCGGGGGGTTCTCGGTCGGAGTATTTT.

This clonotype came up a few times. The chain couples TRBV15 to TRBJ1-4; TRBD1 aligns across 10 bases. Germline V lookup: CDR1 LNHNV, CDR2 YYDKDF (reference sequence). The CDR3 has 16 amino acids. J lost 7 bases, V lost 2 bases, and 7 bases had no gene match. The CDR3 is CATSRPTTGGLEKLFF. In DNA form, the CDR3 reads TGTGCCACCAGCAGACCTACGACAGGGGGCCTTGAAAAACTGTTTTTT.

This chain connects TRBV20-1 to TRBJ2-1; 9 positions agree with TRBD2. The V segment lost 3 bases and the J segment 6 bases; nucleotides outside the gene matches: 12. Looked up from germline, CDR1 is DFQATT and CDR2 is SNEGSKA (reference sequence). This CDR3 region has 16 residues. CDR3 in DNA: TGCAGTGCTAGGATCGGCGGGGGGGTTATAATCAATGAGCAGTTCTTC. Its translation: CSARIGGGVIINEQFF.

The chain joins TRBV20-1 to TRBJ2-1; the match to TRBD2 covers 9 bases. Losses at the gene ends were 7 bases for V and 5 bases for J; bases not matched to a gene: 6. The CDR3 is 13 residues long. The germline CDR1 and CDR2 sequences are DFQATT and SNEGSKA (reference sequence). The CDR3 loop is CSVKSGGNNEQFF. The DNA for the CDR3 is TGCAGTGTTAAGAGCGGGGGGAACAATGAGCAGTTCTTC.

The sample holds a few counts of this clonotype. The chain combines TRBV7-2 with TRBJ1-6; 8 nucleotides align to TRBD1. Germline V gives CDR1 SGHTA, CDR2 FQGNSA. CDR3 length: 13 residues. The V and J ends lost 5 bases and 14 bases, in that order; junction bases with no gene match: 8. CDR3 region: CASSPPGQGTLHF. For the CDR3, the DNA is TGTGCCAGCAGCCCGCCCGGACAGGGCACCCTCCACTTT.

This clonotype has ten or more counts. The chain employs TRBV4-2 and TRBJ1-4; 11 bases map to TRBD1. The V gene's germline CDR1 is LGHNA and CDR2 YNFKEQ. The CDR3 consists of 16 residues. J was trimmed by 7 bases and V by 0 bases; bases with no gene match: 4. CDR3 bases: TGTGCCAGCAGCCAAGATCGGGACAGGGGGAGTGAAAAACTGTTTTTT. It translates to CASSQDRDRGSEKLFF.

This clonotype has a count of ten or more. The gene calls are TRBV2 and TRBJ1-5; D gene uncertain. The V gene lost 5 bases and the J gene lost 4 bases, with 15 bases spanning the gap. This CDR3 is built from 15 residues. Per the germline V gene, CDR1 is SNHLY and CDR2 is FYNNEI. The CDR3 loop is CASSYPARLNQPQHF. CDR3 bases: TGTGCCAGCAGTTACCCTGCCCGTCTTAATCAGCCCCAGCATTTT.

This clonotype was counted only a few times. The V call is TRBV12-3 or TRBV12-4, the J call TRBJ2-5; TRBD1 might be the D (6 bases). Trimming took 6 bases from V and 1 from J, leaving 9 bases between them. The CDR3 has 13 residues. The CDR3 bases are TGTGCCAGCAGAGGACAGATCCAAGAGACCCAGTACTTC. Amino acids: CASRGQIQETQYF.